This entry is about one T cell receptor (beta chain). This record comes from a study of blood T cell repertoires in COVID-19. Per the study methods: Amplification of reference gene primers provided the estimated nucleated cell counts. The assay was immunoSEQ multiplex PCR, and TCRdb's table has in-frame clones only and misses some. V, J and clone size derive from that table, while D and trimming were established from the DNA sequence. The sample has a few hundred thousand clones, approximately 90% seen once. The clonotype originates from a woman between 18 and 30 years old who had recovered from COVID-19. The sequenced sample consisted of peripheral blood.

CDR3 sequence (DNA): TGTGCCAGCAGTGTAGAGCAGGGCTCTTACGAGCAGTACTTC. Protein sequence: CASSVEQGSYEQYF. The V and J genes are TRBV25-1 and TRBJ2-7, with a tentative D call TRBD1 (5 bases). The V and J ends lost 4 bases and 4 bases respectively, with 14 bases between them. The CDR3 contains 14 residues. Germline V gives CDR1 MGHDK, CDR2 SYGVNS.